This T cell receptor (beta chain) was observed in a study of type 1 regulatory T cells. Study as a whole: An in vitro protocol generated T-allo10, a Tr1-enriched, alloantigen-specific CD4 T cell product.

TCRdb called the reads again in MiXCR, with one record for every CDR3 protein. The repertoire holds about 68,000 distinct CDR3 sequences, with roughly three fifths as singletons. The graft donor-derived T-allo10 cells reportedly recognize host alloantigens, are anergic, and suppress alloantigen-specifically. As to this clonotype: As yet, its antigen is unknown.

V shed 5 bases and J shed 1 base, with 12 bases lying between them. Germline assignment: CDR1 SGHTA and CDR2 FQGNSA. The CDR3 has 15 amino acids. Sequencing was performed on cultured T cells, either the whole culture or a sorted T cell fraction (not recorded which). The subset here: Tr1-enriched cell product generated in vitro against host alloantigens. V is TRBV7-2 and J is TRBJ2-1, with D perhaps given as TRBD1 or TRBD2 (5 bases each). The origin of this receptor is a human donor in good health. CDR3 sequence (DNA): TGTGCCAGCAGCCCCGAGTGGGGGTCCTACAATGAGCAGTTCTTC. Amino acids: CASSPEWGSYNEQFF.